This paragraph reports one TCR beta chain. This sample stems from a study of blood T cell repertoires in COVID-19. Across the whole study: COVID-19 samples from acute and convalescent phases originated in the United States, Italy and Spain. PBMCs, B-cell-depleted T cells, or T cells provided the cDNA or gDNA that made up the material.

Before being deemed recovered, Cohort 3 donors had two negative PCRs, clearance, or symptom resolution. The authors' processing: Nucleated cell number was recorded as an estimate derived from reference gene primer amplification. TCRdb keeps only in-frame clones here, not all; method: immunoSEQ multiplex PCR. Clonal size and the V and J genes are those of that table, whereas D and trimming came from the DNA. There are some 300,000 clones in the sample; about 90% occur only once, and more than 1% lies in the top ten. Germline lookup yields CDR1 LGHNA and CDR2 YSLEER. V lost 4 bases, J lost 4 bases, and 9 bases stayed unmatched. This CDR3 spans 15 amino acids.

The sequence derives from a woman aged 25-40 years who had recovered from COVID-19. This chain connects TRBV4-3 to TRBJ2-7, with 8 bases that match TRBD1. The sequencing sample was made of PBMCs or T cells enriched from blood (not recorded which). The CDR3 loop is CASSLGTGFPYEQYF. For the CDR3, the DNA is TGCGCCAGCAGCCTTGGGACAGGTTTTCCGTACGAGCAGTACTTC.